These T cell receptor beta chains were read from a single sample in a study of vaccination effects on CD4 cells after COVID-19. These receptors are not linked to any known antigen. Method: immunoSEQ multiplex PCR; TCRdb's copy keeps in-frame clones and lacks some. This table has approximately 23,000 clones, about 63% appearing once. Sequencing was performed on CD4+ T cells from PBMCs cultured with HCoV-NL63 spike peptides, taken before COVID-19 vaccination. Receptors were obtained from a human donor who received a COVID-19 vaccine. The CDR3 runs from the conserved cysteine through the conserved F or W. The D gene is left open where the match is weak. Rows may omit the clone size; those that give it use once, few, many or a size class.

J: TRBJ2-3
D: TRBD2
size: NA
length: 16
V: TRBV11-3
CDR3: CASSLGTSGGSDTQYF
DNA: TGTGCCAGCAGCTTAGGGACTAGCGGGGGGTCAGATACGCAGTATTTT

J: TRBJ2-5
D: TRBD2
size: NA
length: 16
V: TRBV6-2/TRBV6-3
CDR3: CASSYIASGRVKTQYF
DNA: TGTGCCAGCAGTTATATTGCTAGCGGGAGGGTGAAGACCCAGTACTTC

J: TRBJ1-5
D: TRBD1
size: few
length: 14
V: TRBV14
CDR3: CASSLTGGNQPQHF
DNA: TGTGCCAGCAGTCTAACAGGGGGCAATCAGCCCCAGCATTTT

J: TRBJ2-5
D: TRBD1
size: NA
length: 14
V: TRBV5-1
CDR3: CASSLDRGQETQYF
DNA: TGCGCCAGCAGCTTGGACAGGGGGCAGGAGACCCAGTACTTC

J: TRBJ2-1
D: TRBD1
size: once
length: 11
V: TRBV20-1
CDR3: CSAPDRGEQFF
DNA: TGCAGTGCTCCAGACAGGGGCGAGCAGTTCTTC

J: TRBJ1-4
D: NA
size: few
length: 13
V: TRBV27
CDR3: CASRPQTYEKLFF
DNA: TGTGCCAGCCGTCCCCAAACATATGAAAAACTGTTTTTT

J: TRBJ1-1
D: NA
size: NA
length: 13
V: TRBV3-1/TRBV3-2
CDR3: CASSFGGNTEAFF
DNA: TGTGCCAGCAGCTTTGGTGGGAACACTGAAGCTTTCTTT

J: TRBJ2-7
D: TRBD1
size: NA
length: 14
V: TRBV6-5
CDR3: CASTKTTGPVEQYF
DNA: TGTGCCAGCACCAAGACGACAGGGCCTGTCGAGCAGTACTTC

J: TRBJ1-2
D: NA
size: NA
length: 14
V: TRBV6-1
CDR3: CASSEGGSAYGYTF
DNA: TGTGCCAGCAGTGAAGGGGGTAGCGCCTATGGCTACACCTTC

J: TRBJ2-7
D: NA
size: NA
length: 13
V: TRBV2
CDR3: CASSPQGTNEQYF
DNA: TGTGCCAGCAGTCCACAGGGTACCAACGAGCAGTACTTC

J: TRBJ1-2
D: NA
size: NA
length: 12
V: TRBV6-5
CDR3: CASRGTVDGYTF
DNA: TGTGCCAGCAGAGGGACTGTTGATGGCTACACCTTC

J: TRBJ1-1
D: NA
size: NA
length: 14
V: TRBV27
CDR3: CASSPMGMNTEAFF
DNA: TGTGCCAGCAGTCCGATGGGAATGAACACTGAAGCTTTCTTT

J: TRBJ1-4
D: TRBD1
size: NA
length: 18
V: TRBV25-1
CDR3: CASSDPGQGPTPNEKLFF
DNA: TGTGCCAGCAGTGACCCGGGACAGGGGCCGACTCCAAATGAAAAACTGTTTTTT

J: TRBJ2-2
D: TRBD2
size: NA
length: 15
V: TRBV19
CDR3: CASMGGSGDTGELFF
DNA: TGTGCCAGTATGGGGGGGAGTGGGGACACCGGGGAGCTGTTTTTT

J: TRBJ2-5
D: NA
size: NA
length: 15
V: TRBV24-1
CDR3: CATSDSFLTDETQYF
DNA: TGTGCCACCAGTGATTCATTCTTGACAGACGAGACCCAGTACTTC

J: TRBJ2-7
D: NA
size: once
length: 12
V: TRBV6-5
CDR3: CATGRNTYEQYF
DNA: TGTGCCACCGGGAGAAACACCTACGAGCAGTACTTC

J: TRBJ2-5
D: NA
size: NA
length: 15
V: TRBV19
CDR3: CASSRTVTIQETQYF
DNA: TGTGCCAGTTCAAGGACAGTGACGATTCAAGAGACCCAGTACTTC

J: TRBJ1-2
D: NA
size: few
length: 13
V: TRBV7-9
CDR3: CASSLPGGNGYTF
DNA: TGTGCCAGCAGCTTACCGGGGGGCAATGGCTACACCTTC

J: TRBJ2-5
D: NA
size: NA
length: 12
V: TRBV29-1
CDR3: CSVVSWGETQYF
DNA: TGCAGCGTTGTTTCGTGGGGAGAGACCCAGTACTTC

J: TRBJ2-7
D: NA
size: NA
length: 12
V: TRBV6-6
CDR3: CASSSVEDEQYF
DNA: TGTGCCAGCAGCTCTGTGGAGGACGAGCAGTACTTC

J: TRBJ2-1
D: TRBD2
size: NA
length: 16
V: TRBV7-9
CDR3: CASSRTSGRGVGEQFF
DNA: TGTGCCAGCAGCCGGACTAGCGGGAGGGGGGTAGGTGAGCAGTTCTTC

J: TRBJ2-3
D: NA
size: NA
length: 13
V: TRBV12-3/TRBV12-4
CDR3: CASSFQIGDTQYF
DNA: TGTGCCAGCAGTTTCCAGATCGGAGATACGCAGTATTTT

J: TRBJ2-7
D: TRBD2
size: NA
length: 14
V: TRBV5-4
CDR3: CASSSGTSDYEQYF
DNA: TGTGCCAGCAGCTCCGGGACTAGCGATTACGAGCAGTACTTC

J: TRBJ2-5
D: TRBD2
size: NA
length: 15
V: TRBV5-1
CDR3: CASSLATSGRETQYF
DNA: TGCGCCAGCAGCTTAGCGACTAGCGGGCGTGAGACCCAGTACTTC

J: TRBJ1-3
D: NA
size: NA
length: 16
V: TRBV3-1/TRBV3-2
CDR3: CASSQARASSGNTIYF
DNA: TGTGCCAGCAGCCAAGCCCGGGCCAGCTCTGGAAACACCATATATTTT

J: TRBJ2-5
D: NA
size: once
length: 15
V: TRBV7-7
CDR3: CASSSGRSYQETQYF
DNA: TGTGCCAGCAGCTCGGGACGGAGTTACCAAGAGACCCAGTACTTC

J: TRBJ2-7
D: NA
size: NA
length: 13
V: TRBV12-3/TRBV12-4
CDR3: CASSLHALYEQYF
DNA: TGTGCCAGCAGTTTGCATGCCTTATACGAGCAGTACTTC

J: TRBJ2-1
D: TRBD2
size: few
length: 15
V: TRBV18
CDR3: CASSPPSGNYNEQFF
DNA: TGTGCCAGCTCACCGCCAAGCGGGAACTACAATGAGCAGTTCTTC

J: TRBJ2-1
D: TRBD1
size: NA
length: 15
V: TRBV2
CDR3: CASSDRQGYYNEQFF
DNA: TGTGCCAGCTCAGATAGACAGGGGTACTACAATGAGCAGTTCTTC

J: TRBJ2-7
D: NA
size: NA
length: 16
V: TRBV19
CDR3: CASSRDTGQYPYEQYF
DNA: TGTGCCAGTAGTCGCGACACAGGACAATACCCCTACGAGCAGTACTTC

J: TRBJ2-3
D: TRBD2
size: NA
length: 16
V: TRBV10-1
CDR3: CASSPRGSGSTDTQYF
DNA: TGCGCCAGCAGCCCCCGGGGTAGCGGGAGCACAGATACGCAGTATTTT

J: TRBJ2-5
D: NA
size: few
length: 11
V: TRBV9
CDR3: CASSETETQYF
DNA: TGTGCCAGCAGCGAGACGGAGACCCAGTACTTC

J: TRBJ2-7
D: TRBD2
size: NA
length: 15
V: TRBV14
CDR3: CASSQIAGGSYEQYF
DNA: TGTGCCAGCAGCCAAATAGCGGGAGGCTCCTACGAGCAGTACTTC

J: TRBJ1-2
D: NA
size: NA
length: 15
V: TRBV6-5
CDR3: CASSYSSGGAYGYTF
DNA: TGTGCCAGCAGTTACTCTTCCGGGGGCGCCTATGGCTACACCTTC

J: TRBJ1-3
D: TRBD1
size: NA
length: 15
V: TRBV6-6
CDR3: CASSYGRGEGNTIYF
DNA: TGTGCCAGCAGTTACGGCAGGGGGGAGGGAAACACCATATATTTT

J: TRBJ1-5
D: NA
size: NA
length: 16
V: TRBV27
CDR3: CASSRGLVTANQPQHF
DNA: TGTGCCAGCAGCCGTGGGTTAGTTACCGCCAATCAGCCCCAGCATTTT

J: TRBJ2-7
D: TRBD2
size: few
length: 15
V: TRBV18
CDR3: CASSPSGRGTYEQYF
DNA: TGTGCCAGCTCACCGAGCGGGAGGGGGACCTACGAGCAGTACTTC

J: TRBJ2-7
D: NA
size: NA
length: 13
V: TRBV19
CDR3: CASSGPGFYEQYF
DNA: TGTGCCAGTAGTGGGCCGGGATTCTACGAGCAGTACTTC

J: TRBJ2-7
D: NA
size: few
length: 13
V: TRBV6-5
CDR3: CASSWKGGGQPYF
DNA: TGTGCCAGCAGTTGGAAGGGGGGCGGTCAACCGTACTTC

J: TRBJ2-1
D: NA
size: NA
length: 15
V: TRBV5-1
CDR3: CASSLIPGLYNEQFF
DNA: TGCGCCAGCAGCTTAATCCCGGGTCTCTACAATGAGCAGTTCTTC

J: TRBJ2-2
D: NA
size: NA
length: 15
V: TRBV19
CDR3: CASSRGTENTGELFF
DNA: TGTGCCAGTAGTAGGGGGACGGAAAACACCGGGGAGCTGTTTTTT

J: TRBJ2-1
D: TRBD2
size: NA
length: 16
V: TRBV30
CDR3: CAWSTVPSGGVHEQFF
DNA: TGTGCCTGGAGCACCGTACCTAGCGGGGGGGTCCATGAGCAGTTCTTC